The 10 T cell receptor beta chains below were found in one sample sequenced in a study of cytotoxic CD8 clonotypes in ibrutinib-treated CLL. Only in-frame clones appear in the TCRdb table, and some are missing; sequencing was by immunoSEQ multiplex PCR. The repertoire holds more than 300,000 clones, with just under 80% as singletons. The sequenced sample was PBMCs, obtained before ibrutinib treatment. These TCRs come from a human donor with chronic lymphocytic leukemia.

The chain recombines TRBV29-1 with TRBJ2-5; TRBD1 matches 9 bases. Germline V gene lookup returns CDR1 SQVTM and CDR2 ANQGSEA. Unmatched junction bases numbered 11, after V lost 8 bases and J lost 4 bases. The CDR3 consists of 14 residues. The DNA for the CDR3 is TGCAGCATTACCGGGACAGGGAACCCAGAGACCCAGTACTTC. Translation: CSITGTGNPETQYF.

The CDR3 nucleotides are TGCGCCAGCAGCCAAGTTCTACTAGCGGGAAACACAGATACGCAGTATTTT. This encodes CASSQVLLAGNTDTQYF. The chain uses TRBV4-1 and TRBJ2-3, with TRBD2 identical over 10 bases. CDR1 and CDR2 from the germline V gene are MGHRA and YSYEKL. J lost 2 bases, V lost 1 base, and 6 bases had no gene match. This CDR3 has 17 amino acids.

In DNA form, the CDR3 reads TGTGCCAGCAGCTTGGTTCGTTGGGGGACTAGCGGGCACATCACAGATACGCAGTATTTT. This encodes CASSLVRWGTSGHITDTQYF. V usage is TRBV5-8 and J usage is TRBJ2-3; 12 bases are a match to TRBD2. The V segment lost 0 bases and the J segment 2 bases; nucleotides outside the gene matches: 13. Germline CDR1 is SGHTS and CDR2 is YDEGEE. There are 20 residues in the CDR3.

The chain has TRBV28 and TRBJ2-7; D gene unclear. The V end lost 7 bases, the J end lost 3 bases, and 16 bases lay between the germline ends. The CDR3 totals 14 residues. CDR1 and CDR2 (germline): MDHEN, SYDVKM. The CDR3 DNA is TGTGCCAGCATCTCCACAACAGCGAACTACGAGCAGTACTTC. This sequence encodes CASISTTANYEQYF.

This chain links TRBV11-2 with TRBJ2-1; D remains unclear. Trimming left V 1 base short and J 5 bases short, with 9 bases between. This CDR3 spans 14 amino acids. CDR1 and CDR2 (germline): SGHAT, FQNNGV. CDR3 in DNA: TGTGCCAGCAGCTTAGGGCCTGGGGACAATGAGCAGTTCTTC. It translates to CASSLGPGDNEQFF.

The V gene is TRBV4-3, the J gene TRBJ2-5, with 8 bases that match TRBD2. Germline assignment: CDR1 LGHNA and CDR2 YSLEER. The CDR3 is 14 residues long. Losses at the gene ends were 2 bases for V and 5 bases for J; bases not matched to a gene: 4. CDR3 DNA sequence: TGCGCCAGCAGCCAAAATAGCGGGACTGAGACCCAGTACTTC. Its translation is CASSQNSGTETQYF.

The chain uses TRBV10-3 and TRBJ1-5, with D possibly matching TRBD1 (5 bases). This CDR3 contains 16 residues. The germline CDR1 and CDR2 sequences are ENHRY and SYGVKD. The germline V and J ends were trimmed by 0 bases and 7 bases, with 16 bases remaining between them. The CDR3, as DNA: TGTGCCATCAGTGAGTCGGGGCGCCAGGGACGGCAGCCCCAGCATTTT. Amino acids: CAISESGRQGRQPQHF.

The chain is built from TRBV28 and TRBJ2-7; 14 bases align to TRBD2. With V trimmed by 5 bases and J by 3 bases, 6 bases remained unmatched. The CDR3 extends over 16 amino acids. Germline V gene sequence: CDR1 MDHEN, CDR2 SYDVKM. The CDR3 protein is CASSTQGLAGGYEQYF. CDR3 bases: TGTGCCAGCAGTACACAAGGACTAGCGGGAGGCTACGAGCAGTACTTC. The variable domain in full, with the rest retrieved from reference TRBV28 and TRBJ2-7, is DVKVTQSSRYLVKRTGEKVFLECVQDMDHENMFWYRQDPGLGLRLIYFSYDVKMKEKGDIPEGYSVSREKKERFSLILESASTNQTSMYLCASSTQGLAGGYEQYFGPGTRLTVT.

The V and J genes are TRBV10-3 and TRBJ1-1, with a weak D call TRBD1 (6 bases). Between the trimmed V and J ends, which lost 7 bases and 6 bases, there was a span of 15 bases. The germline V gene has CDR1 ENHRY and CDR2 SYGVKD. The CDR3 runs to 13 residues. The CDR3 loop is CAIKGHRTAEAFF. Here the CDR3 DNA reads TGTGCCATCAAGGGACACCGGACCGCTGAAGCTTTCTTT.

This clone was detected only a few times. The sample contains more than one DNA sequence encoding this CDR3. V usage is TRBV28 and J usage is TRBJ1-2; no clear D gene. The CDR3 totals 12 residues. The germline gives CDR1 MDHEN, CDR2 SYDVKM. The V end was cut by 6 bases, the J end by 0 bases, with 5 bases between. The CDR3 protein is CASSPSNYGYTF. The DNA of the CDR3 is TGTGCCAGCAGCCCTTCTAACTATGGCTACACCTTC.